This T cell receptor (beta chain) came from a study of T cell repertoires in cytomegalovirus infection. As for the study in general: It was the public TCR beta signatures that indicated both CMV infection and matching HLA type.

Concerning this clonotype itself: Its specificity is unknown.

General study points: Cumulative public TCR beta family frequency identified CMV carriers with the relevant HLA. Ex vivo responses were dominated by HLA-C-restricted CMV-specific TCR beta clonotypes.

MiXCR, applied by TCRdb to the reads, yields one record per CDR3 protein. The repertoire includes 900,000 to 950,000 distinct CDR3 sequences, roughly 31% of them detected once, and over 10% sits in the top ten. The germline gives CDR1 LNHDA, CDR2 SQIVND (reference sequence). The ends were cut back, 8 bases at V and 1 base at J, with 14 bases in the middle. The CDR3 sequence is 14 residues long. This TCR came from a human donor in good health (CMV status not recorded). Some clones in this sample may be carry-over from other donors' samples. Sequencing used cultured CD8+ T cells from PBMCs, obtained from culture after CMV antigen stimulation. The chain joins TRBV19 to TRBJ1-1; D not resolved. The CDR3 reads CASAIPDQNTEAFF. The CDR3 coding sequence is TGTGCCAGTGCAATCCCCGATCAGAACACTGAAGCTTTCTTT.